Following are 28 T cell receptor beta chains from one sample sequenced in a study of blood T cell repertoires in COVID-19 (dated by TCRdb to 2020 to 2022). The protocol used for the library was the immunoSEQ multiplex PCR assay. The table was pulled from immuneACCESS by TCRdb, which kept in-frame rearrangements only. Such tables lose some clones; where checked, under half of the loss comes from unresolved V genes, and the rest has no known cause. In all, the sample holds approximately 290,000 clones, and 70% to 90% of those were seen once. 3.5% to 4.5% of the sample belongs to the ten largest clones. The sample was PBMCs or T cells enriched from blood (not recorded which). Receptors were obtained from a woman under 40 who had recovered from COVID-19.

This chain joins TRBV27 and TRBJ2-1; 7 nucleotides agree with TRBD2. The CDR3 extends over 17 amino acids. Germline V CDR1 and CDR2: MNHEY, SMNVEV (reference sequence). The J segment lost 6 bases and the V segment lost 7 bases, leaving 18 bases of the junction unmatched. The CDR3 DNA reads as TGTGCCAGCACCTCCAGGGAGGGGATTCCCTTTGGCAATGAGCAGTTCTTC. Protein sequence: CASTSREGIPFGNEQFF.

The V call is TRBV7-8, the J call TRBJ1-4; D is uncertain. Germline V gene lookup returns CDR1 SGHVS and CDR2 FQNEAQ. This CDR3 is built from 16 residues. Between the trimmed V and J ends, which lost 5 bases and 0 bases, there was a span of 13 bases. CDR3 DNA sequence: TGTGCCAGCAGCCCCAAAAGACTGGCAACTAATGAAAAACTGTTTTTT. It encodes CASSPKRLATNEKLFF.

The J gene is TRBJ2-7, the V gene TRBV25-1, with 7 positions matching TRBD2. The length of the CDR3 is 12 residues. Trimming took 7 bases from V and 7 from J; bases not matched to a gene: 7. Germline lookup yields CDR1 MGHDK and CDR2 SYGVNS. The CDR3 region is CASNRGVGEQYF. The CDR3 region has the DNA TGTGCCAGCAATCGGGGGGTAGGTGAGCAGTACTTC.

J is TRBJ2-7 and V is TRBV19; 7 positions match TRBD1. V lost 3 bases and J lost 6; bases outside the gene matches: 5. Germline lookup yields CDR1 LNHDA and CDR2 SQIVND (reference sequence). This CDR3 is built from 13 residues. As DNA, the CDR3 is TGTGCCAGTAGTATGGGACAGTACAGCGAGCAGTACTTC. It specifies CASSMGQYSEQYF.

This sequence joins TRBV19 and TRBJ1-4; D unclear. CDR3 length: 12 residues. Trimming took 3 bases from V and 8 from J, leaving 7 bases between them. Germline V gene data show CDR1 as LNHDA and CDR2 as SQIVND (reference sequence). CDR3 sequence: CASSISGEKLFF. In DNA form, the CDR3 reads TGTGCCAGTAGTATTTCGGGGGAAAAACTGTTTTTT. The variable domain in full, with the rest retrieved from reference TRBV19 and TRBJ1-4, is DGGITQSPKYLFRKEGQNVTLSCEQNLNHDAMYWYRQDPGQGLRLIYYSQIVNDFQKGDIAEGYSVSREKKESFPLTVTSAQKNPTAFYLCASSISGEKLFFGSGTQLSVL.

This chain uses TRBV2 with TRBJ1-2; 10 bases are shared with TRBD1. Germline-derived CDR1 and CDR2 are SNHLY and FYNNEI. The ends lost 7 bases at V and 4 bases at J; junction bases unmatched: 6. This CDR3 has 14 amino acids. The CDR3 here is CASKTGGFGYGYTF. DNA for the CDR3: TGTGCCAGCAAGACAGGGGGCTTCGGCTATGGCTACACCTTC.

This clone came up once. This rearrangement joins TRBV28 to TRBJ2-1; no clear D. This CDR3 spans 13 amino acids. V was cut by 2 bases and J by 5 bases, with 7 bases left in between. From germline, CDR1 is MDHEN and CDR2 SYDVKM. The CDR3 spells CASSLLENNEQFF. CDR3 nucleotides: TGTGCCAGCAGTTTACTAGAGAACAATGAGCAGTTCTTC.

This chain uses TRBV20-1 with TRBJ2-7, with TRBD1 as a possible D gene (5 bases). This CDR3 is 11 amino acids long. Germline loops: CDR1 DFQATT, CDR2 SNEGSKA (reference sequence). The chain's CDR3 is CTLDNSYEQYF. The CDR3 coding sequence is TGCACCCTGGACAACTCCTACGAGCAGTACTTC.

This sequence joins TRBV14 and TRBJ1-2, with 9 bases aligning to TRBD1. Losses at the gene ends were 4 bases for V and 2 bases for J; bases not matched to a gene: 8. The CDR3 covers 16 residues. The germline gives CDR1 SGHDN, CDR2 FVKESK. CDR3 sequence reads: CASSLLSGTGNYGYTF. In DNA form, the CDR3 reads TGTGCCAGCAGCCTCTTATCAGGGACAGGGAACTATGGCTACACCTTC.

CDR3 DNA: TGTGCCAGTAGTAATCCGGGGGGCCAGGGAGAGCAGTTCTTC. Translating it yields CASSNPGGQGEQFF. The V call is TRBV19, the J call TRBJ2-1; TRBD2 might be the D (7 bases). The germline gives CDR1 LNHDA, CDR2 SQIVND (reference sequence). The CDR3 is 14 residues long. The ends were cut back, 4 bases at V and 10 bases at J, with 17 bases in the middle.

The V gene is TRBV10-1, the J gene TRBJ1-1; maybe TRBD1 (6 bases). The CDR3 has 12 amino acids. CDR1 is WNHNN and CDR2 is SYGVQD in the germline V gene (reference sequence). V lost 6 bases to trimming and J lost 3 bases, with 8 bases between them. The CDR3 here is CASSRGDTEAFF. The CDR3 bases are TGCGCCAGCAGCAGGGGAGACACTGAAGCTTTCTTT.

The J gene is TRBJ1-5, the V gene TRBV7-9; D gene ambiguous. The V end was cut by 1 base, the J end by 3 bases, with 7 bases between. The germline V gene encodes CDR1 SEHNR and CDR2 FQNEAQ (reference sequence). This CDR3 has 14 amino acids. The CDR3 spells CASSLGGYNQPQHF. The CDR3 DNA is TGTGCCAGCAGCTTAGGAGGGTACAATCAGCCCCAGCATTTT.

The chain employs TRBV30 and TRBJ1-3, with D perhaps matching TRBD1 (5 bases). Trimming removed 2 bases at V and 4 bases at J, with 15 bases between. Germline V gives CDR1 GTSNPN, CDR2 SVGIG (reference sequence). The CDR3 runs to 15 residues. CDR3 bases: TGTGCCTGGAGTTACCTCAGGGTACCCGGAAACACCATATATTTT. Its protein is CAWSYLRVPGNTIYF.

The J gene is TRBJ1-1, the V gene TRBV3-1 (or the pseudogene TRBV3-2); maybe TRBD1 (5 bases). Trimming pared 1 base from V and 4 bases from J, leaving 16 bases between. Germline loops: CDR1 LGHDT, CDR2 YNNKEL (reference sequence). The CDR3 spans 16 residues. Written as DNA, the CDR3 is TGTGCCAGCAGCCAAGTTGGAGGGGCGCGGGGCACTGAAGCTTTCTTT. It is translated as CASSQVGGARGTEAFF.

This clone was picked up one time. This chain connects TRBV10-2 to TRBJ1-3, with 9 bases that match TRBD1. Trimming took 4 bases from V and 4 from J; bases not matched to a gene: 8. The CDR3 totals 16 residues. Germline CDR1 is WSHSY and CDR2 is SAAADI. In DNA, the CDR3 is TGCGCCAGCAGTGCCAGGACAGGGGCGAAAGGAAACACCATATATTTT. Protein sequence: CASSARTGAKGNTIYF.

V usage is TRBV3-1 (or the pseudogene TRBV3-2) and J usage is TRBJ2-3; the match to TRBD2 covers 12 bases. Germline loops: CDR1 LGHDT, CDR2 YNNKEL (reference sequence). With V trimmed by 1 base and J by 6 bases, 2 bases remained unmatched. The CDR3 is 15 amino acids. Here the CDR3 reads CASSQASGGADTQYF. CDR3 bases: TGTGCCAGCAGCCAAGCTAGCGGGGGGGCGGATACGCAGTATTTT.

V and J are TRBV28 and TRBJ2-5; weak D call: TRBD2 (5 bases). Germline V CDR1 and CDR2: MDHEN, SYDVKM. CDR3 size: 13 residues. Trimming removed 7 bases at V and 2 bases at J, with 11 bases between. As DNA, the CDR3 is TGTGCCAGCACGCGGGTCTTGCAAGAGACCCAGTACTTC. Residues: CASTRVLQETQYF. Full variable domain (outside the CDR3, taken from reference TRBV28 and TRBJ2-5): DVKVTQSSRYLVKRTGEKVFLECVQDMDHENMFWYRQDPGLGLRLIYFSYDVKMKEKGDIPEGYSVSREKKERFSLILESASTNQTSMYLCASTRVLQETQYFGPGTRLLVL.

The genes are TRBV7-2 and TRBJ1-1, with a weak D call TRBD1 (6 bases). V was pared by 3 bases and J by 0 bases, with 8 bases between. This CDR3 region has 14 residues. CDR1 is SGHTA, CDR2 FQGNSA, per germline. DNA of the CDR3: TGTGCCAGCAGCTTGGACAGAATGAACACTGAAGCTTTCTTT. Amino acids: CASSLDRMNTEAFF. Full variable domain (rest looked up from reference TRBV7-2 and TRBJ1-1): GAGVSQSPSNKVTEKGKDVELRCDPISGHTALYWYRQSLGQGLEFLIYFQGNSAPDKSGLPSDRFSAERTGGSVSTLTIQRTQQEDSAVYLCASSLDRMNTEAFFGQGTRLTVV.

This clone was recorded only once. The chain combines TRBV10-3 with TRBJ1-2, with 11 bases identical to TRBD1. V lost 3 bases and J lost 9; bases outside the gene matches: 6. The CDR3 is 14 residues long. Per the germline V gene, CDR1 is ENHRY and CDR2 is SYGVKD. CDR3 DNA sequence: TGTGCCATCAGTGACTGGGACAGGGGGAGAAGCTACACCTTC. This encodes CAISDWDRGRSYTF.

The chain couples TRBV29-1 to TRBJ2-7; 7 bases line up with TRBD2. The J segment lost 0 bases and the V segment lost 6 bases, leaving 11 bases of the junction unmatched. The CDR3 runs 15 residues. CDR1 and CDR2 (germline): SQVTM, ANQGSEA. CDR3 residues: CSVPAGPSGSYEQYF. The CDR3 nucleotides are TGCAGCGTGCCCGCGGGGCCTAGCGGCTCCTACGAGCAGTACTTC.

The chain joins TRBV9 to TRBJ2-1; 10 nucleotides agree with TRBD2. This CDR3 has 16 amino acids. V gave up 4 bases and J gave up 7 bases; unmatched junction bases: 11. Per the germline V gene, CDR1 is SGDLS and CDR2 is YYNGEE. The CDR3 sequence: CASSPSGRIEANEQFF. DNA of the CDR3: TGTGCCAGCAGCCCTAGCGGGAGAATAGAAGCTAATGAGCAGTTCTTC.

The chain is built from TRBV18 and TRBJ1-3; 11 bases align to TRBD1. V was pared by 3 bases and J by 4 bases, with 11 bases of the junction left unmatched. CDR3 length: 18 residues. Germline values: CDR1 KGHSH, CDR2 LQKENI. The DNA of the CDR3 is TGTGCCAGCTCACCCCAAATTGGACAGGGGGCGAACGGAAACACCATATATTTT. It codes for CASSPQIGQGANGNTIYF. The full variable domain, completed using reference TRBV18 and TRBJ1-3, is NAGVMQNPRHLVRRRGQEARLRCSPMKGHSHVYWYRQLPEEGLKFMVYLQKENIIDESGMPKERFSAEFPKEGPSILRIQQVVRGDSAAYFCASSPQIGQGANGNTIYFGEGSWLTVV.

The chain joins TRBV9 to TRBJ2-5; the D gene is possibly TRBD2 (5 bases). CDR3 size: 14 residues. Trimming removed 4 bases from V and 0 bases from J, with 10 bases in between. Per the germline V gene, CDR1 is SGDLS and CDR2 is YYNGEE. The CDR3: CASSPDGDQETQYF. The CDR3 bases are TGTGCCAGCAGCCCGGACGGGGACCAAGAGACCCAGTACTTC.

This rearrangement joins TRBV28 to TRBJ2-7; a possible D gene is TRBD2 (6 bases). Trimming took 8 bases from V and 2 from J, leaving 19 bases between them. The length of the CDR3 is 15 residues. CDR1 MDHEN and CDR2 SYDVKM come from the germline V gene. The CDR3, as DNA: TGTGCCAGCTACCCCGGGCCCGGGGGACCCTACGAGCAGTACTTC. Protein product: CASYPGPGGPYEQYF.

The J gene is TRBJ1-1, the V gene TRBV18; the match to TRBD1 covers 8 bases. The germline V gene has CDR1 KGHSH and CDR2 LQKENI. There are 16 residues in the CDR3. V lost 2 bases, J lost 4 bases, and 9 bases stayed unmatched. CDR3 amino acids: CASSPFDGQGATEAFF. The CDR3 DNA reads TGTGCCAGCTCACCATTTGATGGACAGGGCGCCACTGAAGCTTTCTTT.

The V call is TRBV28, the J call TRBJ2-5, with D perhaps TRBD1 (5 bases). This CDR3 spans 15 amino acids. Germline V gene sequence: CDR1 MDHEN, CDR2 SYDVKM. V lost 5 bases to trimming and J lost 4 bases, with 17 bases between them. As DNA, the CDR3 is TGTGCCAGCAGTCTTCTGACAGCCAGTGGAGAGACCCAGTACTTC. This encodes CASSLLTASGETQYF.

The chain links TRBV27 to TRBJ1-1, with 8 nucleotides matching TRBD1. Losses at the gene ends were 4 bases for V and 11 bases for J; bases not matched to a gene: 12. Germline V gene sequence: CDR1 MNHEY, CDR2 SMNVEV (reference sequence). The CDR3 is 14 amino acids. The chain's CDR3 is CASSSQDRVVRAFF. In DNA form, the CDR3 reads TGTGCCAGCAGTTCACAGGACAGGGTCGTGAGGGCTTTCTTT.

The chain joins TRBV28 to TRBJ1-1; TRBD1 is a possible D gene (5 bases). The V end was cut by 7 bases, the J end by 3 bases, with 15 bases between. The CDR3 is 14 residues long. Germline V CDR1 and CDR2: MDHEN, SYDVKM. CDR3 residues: CASNQGGSDTEAFF. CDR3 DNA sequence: TGTGCCAGCAATCAGGGCGGCTCGGACACTGAAGCTTTCTTT.